The clone carrying this T cell receptor beta chain was recorded a few times. V shed 8 bases and J shed 7 bases, with 12 bases lying between them. Germline V CDR1 and CDR2: ENHRY, SYGVKD. The CDR3 contains 12 residues. These data come from a study of early T cells in non-severe SARS-CoV-2 infection. Via MiXCR, TCRdb re-called the 5' RACE reads, giving one row per CDR3 protein. This sample yields about 100,000 distinct CDR3 sequences, of which around 13% are seen a single time; approximately 6% belongs to the top ten. The clonotype was recovered from an adult who was a healthcare worker with PCR-confirmed SARS-CoV-2 infection or an uninfected control (not recorded which). The chain links TRBV10-3 to TRBJ1-3, with a possible D match to TRBD1 (6 bases). Sequenced: whole blood. For the CDR3, the DNA is TGTGCCATCCTACAGGGCCGGAACACCATATATTTT. Protein: CAILQGRNTIYF.